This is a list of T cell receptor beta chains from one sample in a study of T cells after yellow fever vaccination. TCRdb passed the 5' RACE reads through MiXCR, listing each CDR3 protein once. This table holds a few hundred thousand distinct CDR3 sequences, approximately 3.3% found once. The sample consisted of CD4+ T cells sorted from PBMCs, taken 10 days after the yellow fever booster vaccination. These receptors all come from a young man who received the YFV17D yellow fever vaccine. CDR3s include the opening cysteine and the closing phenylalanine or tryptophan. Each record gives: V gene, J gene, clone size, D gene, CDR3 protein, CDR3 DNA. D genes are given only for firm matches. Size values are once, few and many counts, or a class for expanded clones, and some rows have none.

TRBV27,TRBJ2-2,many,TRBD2,CASSLQGLAGGYTGELFF,TGTGCCAGCAGTCTCCAGGGACTAGCGGGGGGGTACACCGGGGAGCTGTTTTTT
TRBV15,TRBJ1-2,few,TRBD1,CATSRDRRGTEDGYTF,TGTGCCACCAGCAGAGATCGTCGCGGGACAGAGGATGGCTACACCTTC
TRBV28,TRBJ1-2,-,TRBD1,CASSPGQGVIGYTF,TGTGCCAGCAGTCCGGGACAGGGGGTTATCGGCTACACCTTC
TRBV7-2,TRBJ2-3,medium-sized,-,CASSPIVGTDTQYF,TGTGCCAGCAGCCCTATAGTGGGGACAGATACGCAGTATTTT
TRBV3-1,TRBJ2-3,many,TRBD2,CASSRKNPRTSGGADTQYF,TGTGCCAGCAGCCGCAAAAACCCCCGGACTAGCGGGGGGGCAGATACGCAGTATTTT
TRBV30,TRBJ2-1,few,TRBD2,CAWSGTGGRFNEQFF,TGTGCCTGGAGTGGAACGGGGGGGCGATTCAATGAGCAGTTCTTC
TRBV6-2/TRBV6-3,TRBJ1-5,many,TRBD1,CASRGGGGRNQPQHF,TGTGCCAGCCGGGGTGGAGGGGGCCGAAATCAGCCCCAGCATTTT
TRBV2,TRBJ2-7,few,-,CASSEQWQEQYF,TGTGCCAGCAGTGAACAATGGCAGGAGCAGTACTTC
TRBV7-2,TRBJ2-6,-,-,CASSSYSLGANVLTF,TGTGCCAGCAGCTCCTATAGCCTCGGGGCCAACGTCCTGACTTTC
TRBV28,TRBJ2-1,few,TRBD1,CASMRSGGHEQFF,TGTGCCAGCATGAGGTCAGGGGGCCATGAGCAGTTCTTC
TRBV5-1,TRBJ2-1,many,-,CASSHPTGFSYNEQFF,TGCGCCAGCAGCCACCCGACAGGTTTCTCCTACAATGAGCAGTTCTTC
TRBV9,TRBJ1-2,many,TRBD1,CASSPRDRGANYGYTF,TGTGCCAGCAGCCCTAGAGACAGGGGCGCTAACTATGGCTACACCTTC
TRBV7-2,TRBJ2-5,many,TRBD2,CASSPGLAETQYF,TGTGCCAGCAGCCCAGGACTAGCGGAGACCCAGTACTTC
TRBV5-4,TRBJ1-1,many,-,CASALKGGTVNTEAFF,TGTGCCAGCGCCCTGAAGGGGGGGACGGTGAACACTGAAGCTTTCTTT
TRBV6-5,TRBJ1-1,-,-,CASSYGRFMNTEAFF,TGTGCCAGCAGTTACGGTCGGTTCATGAACACTGAAGCTTTCTTT
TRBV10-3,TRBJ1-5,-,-,CAISSGGGEQPQHF,TGTGCCATCAGTTCGGGGGGAGGGGAGCAGCCCCAGCATTTT
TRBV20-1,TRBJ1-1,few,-,CSAKGGLILNTEAFF,TGCAGTGCTAAGGGGGGTTTGATTTTGAACACTGAAGCTTTCTTT
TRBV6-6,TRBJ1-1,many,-,CASSYRILNTEAFF,TGTGCCAGCAGTTACAGGATATTGAACACTGAAGCTTTCTTT
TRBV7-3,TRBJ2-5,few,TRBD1,CASSFGDREGETQYF,TGTGCCAGCAGCTTTGGGGACAGGGAGGGAGAGACCCAGTACTTC
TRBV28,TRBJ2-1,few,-,CASSLRDLGHEQFF,TGTGCCAGCAGTTTAAGGGATTTAGGGCATGAGCAGTTCTTC
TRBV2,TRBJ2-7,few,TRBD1,CASSGQGAYEQYF,TGTGCCAGCAGTGGACAGGGGGCCTACGAGCAGTACTTC
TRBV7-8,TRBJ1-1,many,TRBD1,CASSLQWTGPNTEAFF,TGTGCCAGCAGCTTACAGTGGACAGGGCCTAACACTGAAGCTTTCTTT
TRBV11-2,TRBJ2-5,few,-,CASSLVRGGPQETQYF,TGTGCCAGCAGCTTAGTACGCGGGGGCCCCCAAGAGACCCAGTACTTC
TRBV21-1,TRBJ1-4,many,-,CASSWGRGREKLFF,TGTGCCAGCAGCTGGGGCAGGGGGCGGGAAAAACTGTTTTTT
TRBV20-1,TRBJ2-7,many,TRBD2,CSAPGGSGAISYEQYF,TGCAGTGCTCCCGGTGGTAGCGGGGCGATCTCCTACGAGCAGTACTTC
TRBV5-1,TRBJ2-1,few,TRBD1,CASRPLGQGAYNEQFF,TGCGCCAGCAGACCCCTAGGCCAGGGGGCCTACAATGAGCAGTTCTTC
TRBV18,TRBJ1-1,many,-,CASSPSENTEAFF,TGTGCCAGCTCACCTTCAGAGAACACTGAAGCTTTCTTT
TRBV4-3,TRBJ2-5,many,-,CASSQDWRREETQYF,TGCGCCAGCAGCCAAGATTGGAGAAGGGAAGAGACCCAGTACTTC
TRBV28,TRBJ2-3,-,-,CASRRSMTDTQYF,TGTGCCAGCAGGCGATCCATGACAGATACGCAGTATTTT
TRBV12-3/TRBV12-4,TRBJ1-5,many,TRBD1,CASSFEQGGQPQHF,TGTGCCAGCAGTTTCGAACAGGGGGGCCAGCCCCAGCATTTT
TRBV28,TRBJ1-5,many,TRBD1,CASRRQGGQPQHF,TGTGCCAGCAGACGACAGGGTGGCCAGCCCCAGCATTTT
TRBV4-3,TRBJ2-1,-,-,CASSQSSNEQFF,TGCGCCAGCAGCCAAAGTAGCAATGAGCAGTTCTTC
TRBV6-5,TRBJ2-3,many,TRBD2,CASSYWSGGSGTDTQYF,TGTGCCAGCAGTTACTGGTCGGGGGGGTCCGGCACAGATACGCAGTATTTT
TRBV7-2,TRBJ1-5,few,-,CASSSIGQRYSNQPQHF,TGTGCCAGCAGCTCTATAGGGCAGAGATATAGCAATCAGCCCCAGCATTTT
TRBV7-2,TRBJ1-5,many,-,CASSLVSSGDQPQHF,TGTGCCAGCAGCTTAGTGTCGTCAGGGGACCAGCCCCAGCATTTT
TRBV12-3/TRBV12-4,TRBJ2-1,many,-,CASRPGQAYNEQFF,TGTGCCAGCAGGCCGGGACAAGCATACAATGAGCAGTTCTTC
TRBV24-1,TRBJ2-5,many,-,CATSDYLETQYF,TGTGCCACCAGTGATTACTTGGAGACCCAGTACTTC
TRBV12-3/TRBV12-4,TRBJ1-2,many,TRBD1,CASSSGQGGPYGYTF,TGTGCCAGCAGCTCGGGACAGGGAGGGCCCTATGGCTACACCTTC
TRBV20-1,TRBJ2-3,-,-,CSASLSRDTQYF,TGCAGTGCTTCTCTCTCCAGGGATACGCAGTATTTT
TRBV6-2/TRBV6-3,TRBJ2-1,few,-,CASSYSSPTYNEQFF,TGTGCCAGCAGTTACTCCTCCCCTACCTACAATGAGCAGTTCTTC
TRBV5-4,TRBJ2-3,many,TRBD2,CASRPGTSGTDTQYF,TGTGCCAGCAGACCCGGGACTAGCGGCACAGATACGCAGTATTTT
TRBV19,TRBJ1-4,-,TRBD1,CASSPAPGQGGEKLFF,TGTGCCAGTAGTCCTGCCCCGGGACAGGGCGGTGAAAAACTGTTTTTT
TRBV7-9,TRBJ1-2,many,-,CASSLSQVPGGYTF,TGTGCCAGCAGCTTAAGTCAGGTCCCTGGGGGCTACACCTTC
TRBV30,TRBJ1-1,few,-,CGWGNSAEAFF,TGTGGGTGGGGGAACAGCGCTGAAGCTTTCTTT